The clone carrying this T cell receptor beta chain was picked up a small number of times. Its antigen is unknown. This specimen belongs to a study of cytomegalovirus exposure and HLA in healthy donors. Study overall: A preliminary data release comprised about 85 million unique TCRs obtained from HLA-typed donors.

The PCR was carried out with 60 Vbeta primers and 13 Jbeta primers. Measured with immunoSEQ multiplex PCR; TCRdb has only the in-frame clones, and not every one. The sample holds roughly 120,000 clones, around a tenth seen once. Per the germline V gene, CDR1 is SQVTM and CDR2 is ANQGSEA. The ends lost 7 bases at V and 5 bases at J; junction bases unmatched: 6. This CDR3 is built from 13 residues. Notes on the study in general: Roughly uniform sequencing depth across donors was assumed, possibly incorrectly. The study labeled around 160 TCR beta chains cytomegalovirus-associated.

V usage is TRBV29-1 and J usage is TRBJ2-1; 9 positions match TRBD1. The source of this sequence is a man aged 25-45 years in good health and CMV-seronegative. The sample was PBMCs. The CDR3 here is CSARDRENNEQFF. As DNA, the CDR3 is TGCAGCGCAAGGGACAGGGAAAACAATGAGCAGTTCTTC.